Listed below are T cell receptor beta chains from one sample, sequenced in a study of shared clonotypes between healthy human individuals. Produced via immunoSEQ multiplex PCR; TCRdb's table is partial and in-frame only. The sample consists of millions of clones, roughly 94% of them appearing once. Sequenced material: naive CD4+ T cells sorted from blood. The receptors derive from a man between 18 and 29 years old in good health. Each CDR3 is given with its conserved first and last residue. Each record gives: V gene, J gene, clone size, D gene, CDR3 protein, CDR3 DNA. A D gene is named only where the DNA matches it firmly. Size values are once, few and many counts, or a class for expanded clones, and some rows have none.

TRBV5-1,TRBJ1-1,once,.,CASSLVGALSNTEAFF,TGCGCCAGCAGCTTGGTTGGAGCGCTCAGCAACACTGAAGCTTTCTTT
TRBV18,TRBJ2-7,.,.,CASSPRSSDEQYF,TGTGCCAGCTCACCACGGAGCTCGGACGAGCAGTACTTC
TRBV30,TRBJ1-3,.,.,CAWFGRGGGNTIYF,TGTGCCTGGTTCGGAAGGGGGGGAGGAAACACCATATATTTT
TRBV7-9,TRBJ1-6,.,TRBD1,CASSVLTGGENSPLHF,TGTGCCAGCAGCGTCCTAACAGGGGGTGAAAATTCACCCCTCCACTTT
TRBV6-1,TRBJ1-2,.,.,CASNSRDNYGYTF,TGTGCCAGCAACTCCAGGGACAACTATGGCTACACCTTC
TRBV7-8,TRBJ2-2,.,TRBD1,CASSWGTGGTGELFF,TGTGCCAGCAGCTGGGGGACAGGGGGTACCGGGGAGCTGTTTTTT
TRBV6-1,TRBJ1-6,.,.,CASSEALTGSSYNSPLHF,TGTGCCAGCAGTGAAGCGCTGACAGGCAGCTCCTATAATTCACCCCTCCACTTT
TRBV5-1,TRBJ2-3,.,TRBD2,CASSLLAGVADTQYF,TGCGCCAGCAGCCTACTAGCGGGAGTGGCAGATACGCAGTATTTT
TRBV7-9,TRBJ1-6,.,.,CASSLGMAGNNSPLHF,TGTGCCAGCAGCTTAGGAATGGCGGGTAATAATTCACCCCTCCACTTT
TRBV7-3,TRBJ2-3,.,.,CASSLTGSTDTQYF,TGTGCCAGCAGCCTGACAGGTAGCACAGATACGCAGTATTTT
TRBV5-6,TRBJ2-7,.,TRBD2,CASSPLAGEGTYEQYF,TGTGCCAGCAGCCCACTAGCGGGAGAAGGGACCTACGAGCAGTACTTC
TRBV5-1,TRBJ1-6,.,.,CASSLEGQGYNSPLHF,TGCGCCAGCAGCTTGGAGGGCCAGGGGTATAATTCACCCCTCCACTTT
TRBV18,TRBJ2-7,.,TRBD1,CASSLSRDRSTYEQYF,TGTGCCAGCTCACTATCCCGGGACAGGAGCACCTACGAGCAGTACTTC
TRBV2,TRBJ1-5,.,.,CASSEFREQPQHF,TGTGCCAGCAGTGAATTTCGAGAACAGCCCCAGCATTTT